One and the same sample provided the 7 T cell receptor beta chains below, sequenced in a study of blood T cells in healthy people across ages. The use of a sample-barcoded 5' primer and a J-beta primer mix characterized a second PCR of roughly 6 to 11 cycles. In TCRdb, the 5' RACE reads were re-called with MiXCR into one record per CDR3 protein. The table shows 660,000 or so distinct CDR3 sequences, with under 65% occurring only once. Sequencing was performed on blood. These receptors all stem from a man between 60 and 70 years old in good health.

Many counts were recorded for this clonotype. The chain employs TRBV3-1 and TRBJ1-5, with D perhaps TRBD1 (5 bases). Germline V gives CDR1 LGHDT, CDR2 YNNKEL (reference sequence). The CDR3 is 15 amino acids. Trimming pared 6 bases from V and 2 bases from J, leaving 14 bases between. The CDR3 DNA reads TGTGCCAGCAGACAAAGTAAAGGGGGCAATCAGCCCCAGCATTTT. Protein product: CASRQSKGGNQPQHF.

J is TRBJ2-5 and V is TRBV5-1; D not resolved. The CDR3 sequence is 15 residues long. Germline CDR1 reads SGHRS; CDR2 reads YFSETQ. Trimming took 4 bases from V and 11 from J, leaving 24 bases between them. In nucleotides, the CDR3 is TGCGCCAGCAGCCCGACCAGCCCTTACCACAATGAGCAGTACTTC. As protein: CASSPTSPYHNEQYF.

This clonotype came up once. The chain has TRBV29-1 and TRBJ2-7; D unresolved. This CDR3 contains 11 residues. From germline, CDR1 is SQVTM and CDR2 ANQGSEA. V shed 7 bases and J shed 3 bases, with 10 bases lying between them. The CDR3 sequence is CSAGDYYEQYF. The CDR3 DNA reads as TGCAGCGCTGGGGATTACTACGAGCAGTACTTC.

Note on this clonotype: The junction departs from the called germline gene at one end, perhaps through a read error. The V and J genes are TRBV9 and TRBJ2-7, with TRBD1 matching 7 bases. The CDR3 has 12 amino acids. CDR1 is SGDLS, CDR2 YYNGEE, per germline. The CDR3 nucleotides are TGTTCCAGCAGCACAAGGACAGGCGAGCAGTACTTC. Its translation: CSSSTRTGEQYF.

V gene TRBV21-1 combines with J gene TRBJ2-2; TRBD1 is the table's D call, not checked against the DNA. TRBV21-1 is an annotated pseudogene. This CDR3 has 15 residues. Here the CDR3 reads CASSTPAPGTGELFF. Here the CDR3 DNA reads TGTGCCAGCAGCACCCCTGCCCCGGGCACCGGGGAGCTGTTTTTT.

The rearrangement links TRBV11-2 to TRBJ2-1; 11 bases are shared with TRBD2. The CDR3 is made up of 15 amino acids. Germline CDR1 reads SGHAT; CDR2 reads FQNNGV. Trimming cost V 8 bases and J 8 bases; bases outside gene matches: 11. CDR3: CASVLGASGGYEQFF. The CDR3 coding sequence is TGTGCCAGCGTCCTGGGGGCTAGCGGGGGGTATGAGCAGTTCTTC. Full variable domain (remainder filled in from reference TRBV11-2 and TRBJ2-1): EAGVAQSPRYKIIEKRQSVAFWCNPISGHATLYWYQQILGQGPKLLIQFQNNGVVDDSQLPKDRFSAERLKGVDSTLKIQPAKLEDSAVYLCASVLGASGGYEQFFGPGTRLTVL.

V is TRBV27 and J is TRBJ2-1; 7 bases match TRBD1. In germline, CDR1 is MNHEY, CDR2 SMNVEV (reference sequence). With V trimmed by 2 bases and J by 3 bases, 10 bases remained unmatched. The CDR3 has 17 residues. The CDR3 DNA is TGTGCCAGCAGTTTACCCCCAAGGGGGCTTTACTACAATGAGCAGTTCTTC. It yields the protein CASSLPPRGLYYNEQFF.